This T cell receptor beta chain is drawn from a study of T cell responses to AZD1222 COVID-19 vaccine (dated by TCRdb to 2020 to 2022). In terms of the full investigation: TCR sequencing was performed for roughly 240 trial participants, of whom approximately 200 were given two doses of AZD1222 and around 26 were given two doses of MenACWY control vaccine. Enrollment into the trials was organized by age into subgroups of 18-55, 56-69 and 70-plus years, and those subgroups contained about 160, 30 and 59 TCR-sequenced participants, respectively. What the work shows at the level of the full study, not this receptor alone: Because no samples from the day 14 peak response were available, repertoires could be characterized only after the peak T cell response. Spike-specific TCR breadth and depth rose significantly after two AZD1222 doses compared with day 0 and with MenACWY recipients. CD4 TCRs associated with the vaccine covered the entire spike protein, and the dominant responses were in regions 160-218 and 743-854. Reportedly, almost half of the unique spike-specific TCRs recognized epitopes lying outside the regions that are mutated in the B.1.351 and B.1.1.7 variants. The 56-69-year group was small, and its depth increase did not reach significance, likely because of low power. Participants were mostly white British and included more females than males, and it was suggested by the authors that clonal diversity may have been underestimated. Only five or six AZD1222 recipients were SARS-CoV-2 seropositive at baseline, limiting conclusions about previously exposed vaccinees.

From the germline V gene, CDR1 is SGHRS and CDR2 is YFSETQ. The CDR3 holds 17 amino acids from the cysteine to the phenylalanine. CDR3 DNA is the only sequence kept; it has 51 bases, read in frame from the first base. Germline trimming amounts to 1 base on V and 3 bases on J, with 11 as the count of junction bases outside the gene matches. The CDR3 regions of human TCRbeta chains were subjected to immunosequencing. The published analysis was carried out like this. TCRs in the repertoires were matched against a reference library of SARS-CoV-2-specific TCRs that had been generated with the MIRA antigen-specificity platform. Breadth was defined as the fraction of unique TCRs that were SARS-CoV-2-associated. Depth was defined as the fraction of total T cells that were SARS-CoV-2-associated. Using the MIRA data, each spike-specific TCR was mapped to the spike region that the TCR reacts to and placed in a CD4 or CD8 class. Log10-transformed breadth and depth values were compared by one-way ANOVA with Sidak's multiple comparisons tests. TCRdb obtained this table from immuneACCESS and retained in-frame rearrangements with V and J assigned. These tables miss some clones; where compared with another copy, unresolved V genes account for less than half of the shortfall, and the remainder is unexplained. V and J calls and clone size are those listed in that table; D and trimming were worked out from the DNA. The sample table contains around 85,000 clones; only one count was recorded for about nine tenths of them. Over 1.2% of the sample comes from the top ten.

The sample's time point, from its label and the paper: about 28 days (+/-7) after the second vaccine dose. AZD1222 recipients whose second dose came at about 4 weeks and those whose second dose came at about 12 weeks were combined into one group, since spike-specific TCR depth and breadth did not differ between the two schedules. Samples from vaccinated people were obtained from the UK trials COV001 and COV002, which included a single-blind randomized controlled phase 2/3 trial of AZD1222 (ChAdOx1 nCoV-19) in healthy adults. Trial participant PBMC samples were collected at day 0 and day 28 after the second dose for TCRbeta chain sequencing. In the case of this clone: It lacks a known antigen. Base qualities are not at hand, and no much larger clone is one base apart.

Here the chain combines TRBV5-1 and TRBJ2-5, and 8 junctional nucleotides match TRBD2. This receptor was taken from an adult who received the AZD1222 COVID-19 vaccine. Sequencing was performed on peripheral blood, taken 28 days after the second AZD1222 dose. The nucleotides are TGCGCCAGCAGCTTGATCCCGGGACTAGGACCCAAAGAGACCCAGTACTTC. This gives the protein CASSLIPGLGPKETQYF. The entire variable domain, with the stretches around the CDR3 drawn from the reference TRBV5-1 and TRBJ2-5 proteins, is KAGVTQTPRYLIKTRGQQVTLSCSPISGHRSVSWYQQTPGQGLQFLFEYFSETQRNKGNFPGRFSGRQFSNSRSEMNVSTLELGDSALYLCASSLIPGLGPKETQYFGPGTRLLVL.